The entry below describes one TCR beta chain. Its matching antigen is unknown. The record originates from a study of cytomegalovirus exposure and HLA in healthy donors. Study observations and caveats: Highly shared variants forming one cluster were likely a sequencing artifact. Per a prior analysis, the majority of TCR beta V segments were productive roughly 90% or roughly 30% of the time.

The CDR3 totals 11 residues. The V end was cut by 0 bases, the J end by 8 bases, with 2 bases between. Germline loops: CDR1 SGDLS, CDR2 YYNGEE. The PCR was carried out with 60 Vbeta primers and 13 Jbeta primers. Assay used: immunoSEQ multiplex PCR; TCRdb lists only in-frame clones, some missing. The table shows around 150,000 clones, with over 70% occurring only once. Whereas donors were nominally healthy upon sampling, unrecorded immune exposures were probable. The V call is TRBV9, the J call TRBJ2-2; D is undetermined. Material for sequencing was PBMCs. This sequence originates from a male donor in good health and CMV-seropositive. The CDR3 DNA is TGTGCCAGCAGCGTAGCGGGGGAGCTGTTTTTT. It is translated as CASSVAGELFF.